What follows describes a single T cell receptor (beta chain). The sample is drawn from a study of T cell changes during pregnancy in multiple sclerosis. Some clones are missing from TCRdb's copy, which holds only in-frame ones; the method was immunoSEQ multiplex PCR. The sample carries tens of thousands of clones, 93% recorded once. The CDR3 covers 15 residues. The germline V gene encodes CDR1 MNHEY and CDR2 SMNVEV (reference sequence). Trimming left V 2 bases short and J 0 bases short, with 11 bases between. This sequence was found in a female donor with multiple sclerosis, enrolled in a pregnancy study. The source was peripheral blood, collected after pregnancy. The chain has TRBV27 and TRBJ2-7, with D unresolved. The DNA of the CDR3 is TGTGCCAGCAGTTTAAGCTGGCGGTTCTCCTACGAGCAGTACTTC. This sequence encodes CASSLSWRFSYEQYF.